The 3 T cell receptor beta chains below come from one sample, sequenced in a study of T-cell reconstitution after alpha-beta-depleted transplantation in children. Unique molecular identifiers were used to barcode this TCRbeta library. One entry per CDR3 protein results from TCRdb running MiXCR on the PCR reads. The repertoire includes 700,000 to 950,000 distinct CDR3 sequences, around 15% of them detected once, and approximately 5% sits in the top ten. The sequencing used PBMCs, mostly from graft donor cells, collected 360 days after TCRalphabeta/CD19-depleted stem cell transplant. The receptors come from a male patient between 10 and 17 years old who had a stem cell transplant for acute lymphoblastic leukemia, so the T cells may come from the graft donor.

In this sample, this clonotype turned up a few times. The chain is built from TRBV6-1 and TRBJ2-2; 9 bases map to TRBD2. Germline-derived CDR1 and CDR2 are MNHNS and SASEGT. This CDR3 spans 14 amino acids. The DNA for the CDR3 is TGTGGAACCGCGGGGGGGAATGGAGCCGGGGAGCTGTTTTTT. Protein product: CGTAGGNGAGELFF.

J is TRBJ2-2 and V is TRBV2; D is undetermined. CDR1 SNHLY and CDR2 FYNNEI come from the germline V gene. The CDR3 has 14 residues. The V end was cut by 6 bases, the J end by 9 bases, with 17 bases between. CDR3 amino acids: CASRGEVTYRELFF. The CDR3 nucleotides read TGTGCCAGCAGGGGCGAGGTAACATATCGGGAGCTGTTTTTT.

The chain employs TRBV6-1 and TRBJ2-2; the match to TRBD2 covers 7 bases. The CDR3 has 14 amino acids. CDR1 is MNHNS, CDR2 SASEGT, per germline. V was clipped by 7 bases and J by 3 bases; unmatched bases: 5. Written as DNA, the CDR3 is TGTGCCAGCAACTTTCTAGCGGACACCGGGGAGCTGTTTTTT. Protein: CASNFLADTGELFF.